The 20 T cell receptor beta chains in this list originate from one sample, sequenced in a study of blood T cell repertoires in COVID-19. This table comes from immunoSEQ multiplex PCR, and its TCRdb copy is limited to in-frame clones, with some not included. The sample gives some 300,000 clones, around 90% of which show up once; more than 0.85% is in the top ten. The sequencing sample was made of peripheral blood. These receptors were obtained from a woman in her thirties or forties with COVID-19, enrolled during active disease.

CDR3 residues: CASSYGTGEQYF. The CDR3 DNA follows: TGTGCCAGCAGTTACGGGACAGGGGAGCAGTACTTC. The chain carries TRBV6-5 and TRBJ2-7, with 9 bases lining up with TRBD1. The CDR3 is made up of 12 amino acids. Germline V gives CDR1 MNHEY, CDR2 SVGAGI. The V segment lost 2 bases and the J segment 7 bases; nucleotides outside the gene matches: 0.

This clone showed up just a few times. The rearrangement links TRBV19 to TRBJ1-4; D uncertain. In germline, CDR1 is LNHDA, CDR2 SQIVND (reference sequence). The CDR3 sequence is 16 residues long. V was clipped by 3 bases and J by 7 bases, with 18 bases between them. DNA of the CDR3: TGTGCCAGTAGTATGACAACACGGGGTAAGATTGAAAAACTGTTTTTT. This gives the protein CASSMTTRGKIEKLFF. The full variable domain, its missing parts supplied by reference TRBV19 and TRBJ1-4, is DGGITQSPKYLFRKEGQNVTLSCEQNLNHDAMYWYRQDPGQGLRLIYYSQIVNDFQKGDIAEGYSVSREKKESFPLTVTSAQKNPTAFYLCASSMTTRGKIEKLFFGSGTQLSVL.

V is TRBV4-3 and J is TRBJ2-7; 10 bases map to TRBD2. CDR3 length: 15 residues. The ends lost 6 bases at V and 0 bases at J; junction bases unmatched: 5. Germline values: CDR1 LGHNA, CDR2 YSLEER. This chain's CDR3 is CASSRSGGASYEQYF. The CDR3 nucleotides are TGCGCCAGCAGTCGGAGCGGGGGGGCCTCCTACGAGCAGTACTTC.

The J gene is TRBJ2-2, the V gene TRBV2, with 7 bases identical to TRBD1. The germline V gene encodes CDR1 SNHLY and CDR2 FYNNEI. Germline trimming cut 5 bases from V and 1 base from J; bases unmatched to any gene: 7. This CDR3 region has 16 residues. CDR3 in amino acids: CASSTQGLGNTGELFF. Here the CDR3 DNA reads TGTGCCAGCAGTACACAGGGGCTTGGGAACACCGGGGAGCTGTTTTTT. The full variable domain, completed using reference TRBV2 and TRBJ2-2, is EPEVTQTPSHQVTQMGQEVILRCVPISNHLYFYWYRQILGQKVEFLVSFYNNEISEKSEIFDDQFSVERPDGSNFTLKIRSTKLEDSAMYFCASSTQGLGNTGELFFGEGSRLTVL.

This rearrangement joins TRBV6-5 to TRBJ1-3, with D tentatively TRBD1 (6 bases). CDR3 length: 15 residues. Trimming cost V 7 bases and J 0 bases, with 13 bases left between them. Per the germline V gene, CDR1 is MNHEY and CDR2 is SVGAGI. The CDR3 is CASTPGQRSGNTIYF. The CDR3 DNA reads as TGTGCCAGCACTCCTGGACAGCGCTCTGGAAACACCATATATTTT.

The J gene is TRBJ2-7, the V gene TRBV6-2 or TRBV6-3; TRBD1 might be the D (6 bases). Trimming took off 4 bases at V and 0 bases at J, with 16 bases between the two ends. The CDR3 extends over 16 amino acids. Germline CDR1 is MNHEY and CDR2 is SVGEGT. CDR3 amino acids: CASSSHTGTYSYEQYF. Written as DNA, the CDR3 is TGTGCCAGCAGTTCACACACCGGGACATACTCCTACGAGCAGTACTTC.

This clone was counted once. CDR3 sequence: CATSRDEDREHYEQYF. CDR3 DNA sequence: TGTGCCACCAGCAGAGATGAAGACAGGGAGCACTACGAGCAGTACTTC. The chain has TRBV15 and TRBJ2-7; 7 nucleotides match TRBD1. CDR1 LNHNV and CDR2 YYDKDF come from the germline V gene (reference sequence). Unmatched junction bases numbered 8, after V lost 0 bases and J lost 3 bases. The CDR3 spans 16 residues.

The rearrangement uses TRBV27 and TRBJ1-2; 7 positions agree with TRBD1. V trimming: 6 bases; J trimming: 0 bases; junction bases outside the gene matches: 7. CDR3 length: 15 residues. The V gene's germline CDR1 is MNHEY and CDR2 SMNVEV (reference sequence). The chain's CDR3 is CASRRQGPPNYGYTF. For the CDR3, the DNA is TGTGCCAGCAGGAGACAGGGACCCCCTAACTATGGCTACACCTTC.

The rearrangement links TRBV6-5 to TRBJ2-7; D is unresolved. Germline values: CDR1 MNHEY, CDR2 SVGAGI. Trimming cost V 7 bases and J 4 bases, with 8 bases left between them. There are 11 residues in the CDR3. CDR3 in amino acids: CASTSSYEQYF. The CDR3 region has the DNA TGTGCCAGCACCTCCTCTTACGAGCAGTACTTC.

The V and J genes are TRBV5-4 and TRBJ2-7; TRBD1 matches 8 bases. Looked up from germline, CDR1 is SGHNT and CDR2 is YYREEE (reference sequence). J was trimmed by 5 bases and V by 3 bases; bases with no gene match: 7. This CDR3 region has 14 residues. CDR3 region: CASSSRRGRNEQYF. CDR3 coding DNA: TGTGCCAGCAGCTCACGCAGGGGGCGGAACGAGCAGTACTTC.

The chain employs TRBV27 and TRBJ1-3; D may be TRBD1 (5 bases). V was trimmed by 6 bases and J by 0 bases, leaving 9 bases between them. The CDR3 runs 14 residues. Germline V gene lookup returns CDR1 MNHEY and CDR2 SMNVEV (reference sequence). CDR3 nucleotide sequence: TGTGCCAGCAGCCGGGGGGGCTCTGGAAACACCATATATTTT. It translates to CASSRGGSGNTIYF.

V usage is TRBV5-4 and J usage is TRBJ1-4, with 9 bases fitting TRBD1. V shed 3 bases and J 3 bases; nucleotides not matched to a gene: 6. The CDR3 contains 16 residues. CDR1 SGHNT and CDR2 YYREEE come from the germline V gene (reference sequence). The CDR3 region is CASSSKGQGSNEKLFF. As DNA, the CDR3 is TGTGCCAGCAGCTCAAAGGGACAGGGTTCTAATGAAAAACTGTTTTTT. The full variable domain, completed using reference TRBV5-4 and TRBJ1-4, is ETGVTQSPTHLIKTRGQQVTLRCSSQSGHNTVSWYQQALGQGPQFIFQYYREEENGRGNFPPRFSGLQFPNYSSELNVNALELDDSALYLCASSSKGQGSNEKLFFGSGTQLSVL.

The chain joins TRBV5-1 to TRBJ1-2; TRBD1 matches at 9 bases. The length of the CDR3 is 13 residues. Trimming took 4 bases from V and 4 from J; bases not matched to a gene: 2. Germline V CDR1 and CDR2: SGHRS, YFSETQ. CDR3 nucleotide sequence: TGCGCCAGCAGCCTGGACAGGGGCTATGGCTACACCTTC. Translating it yields CASSLDRGYGYTF.

The chain links TRBV18 to TRBJ2-2, with TRBD2 matching 14 bases. CDR3 length: 18 residues. The V segment lost 5 bases and the J segment 1 base; nucleotides outside the gene matches: 6. The V gene's germline CDR1 is KGHSH and CDR2 LQKENI. The CDR3 DNA follows: TGTGCCAGCTCAACAGGGACTAGCGGGGGCCGGAACACCGGGGAGCTGTTTTTT. It translates to CASSTGTSGGRNTGELFF.

The V and J genes are TRBV6-6 and TRBJ2-3; 7 bases are shared with TRBD2. The CDR3 loop spans 16 amino acids. The ends lost 4 bases at V and 2 bases at J; junction bases unmatched: 9. Germline lookup yields CDR1 MNHNY and CDR2 SVGAGI (reference sequence). The CDR3 region has the DNA TGTGCCAGCAGTTCCGGGAGGCGGGGCTACACAGATACGCAGTATTTT. It specifies CASSSGRRGYTDTQYF.

The chain recombines TRBV7-3 with TRBJ1-4, with 7 bases identical to TRBD1. The V gene's germline CDR1 is SGHTA and CDR2 FQGTGA. This CDR3 has 18 residues. The J segment lost 5 bases and the V segment lost 5 bases, leaving 17 bases of the junction unmatched. CDR3 DNA: TGTGCCAGCAGCCTGGAGGGGGCTACAGGGTCTCGGAATGAAAAACTGTTTTTT. Amino acid sequence: CASSLEGATGSRNEKLFF.

The chain couples TRBV7-2 to TRBJ1-1; TRBD1 matches 8 bases. CDR1 SGHTA and CDR2 FQGNSA come from the germline V gene. The CDR3 has 13 residues. V lost 1 base and J lost 11; bases outside the gene matches: 6. This CDR3 is CASSLVQGARAFF. CDR3 nucleotides: TGTGCCAGCAGCTTAGTCCAGGGGGCGCGGGCTTTCTTT.

The chain uses TRBV6-6 and TRBJ2-3, with 8 bases matching TRBD2. Germline values: CDR1 MNHNY, CDR2 SVGAGI (reference sequence). The junction had 8 bases not matched to a gene; V was cut back by 4 bases and J by 2 bases. The CDR3 loop spans 16 amino acids. Here the CDR3 reads CASSSGLRGVTDTQYF. CDR3 bases: TGTGCCAGCAGTTCGGGGTTGCGGGGGGTCACAGATACGCAGTATTTT.

J is TRBJ2-5 and V is TRBV7-9; 11 bases are a match to TRBD1. Trimming took 1 base from V and 4 from J; bases not matched to a gene: 2. Germline V gives CDR1 SEHNR, CDR2 FQNEAQ (reference sequence). The length of the CDR3 is 15 residues. The CDR3, as DNA: TGTGCCAGCAGCTTAGACGGGACAGGGGGAGAGACCCAGTACTTC. Translating it yields CASSLDGTGGETQYF. Variable domain in full (rest from reference TRBV7-9 and TRBJ2-5): DTGVSQNPRHKITKRGQNVTFRCDPISEHNRLYWYRQTLGQGPEFLTYFQNEAQLEKSRLLSDRFSAERPKGSFSTLEIQRTEQGDSAMYLCASSLDGTGGETQYFGPGTRLLVL.

The rearrangement joins TRBV4-3 to TRBJ1-4; D is ambiguous. Looked up from germline, CDR1 is LGHNA and CDR2 is YSLEER. CDR3 length: 15 amino acids. The V gene lost 0 bases and the J gene lost 2 bases, with 7 bases spanning the gap. Here the CDR3 DNA reads TGCGCCAGCAGCCAAGATCCACAGACTAATGAAAAACTGTTTTTT. The encoded protein is CASSQDPQTNEKLFF.